This is a list of T cell receptor beta chains from one sample in a study of beta chain features in type 1 diabetes. The table came from immunoSEQ multiplex PCR; TCRdb's copy has only in-frame clones and leaves some out. The sample has 600,000 to 650,000 clones; around 16% are singletons. Sequenced material: naive CD4+ T cells from blood. All receptors come from a man aged 18 to 29 in good health. Both conserved end residues are part of each CDR3. D genes are given only for firm matches. Rows give clone size only sometimes, using once, few, many, or a class for an expanded clone.

V	J	size	D	CDR3	DNA
TRBV11-3	TRBJ1-1	few	.	CASSSGQSNTEAFF	TGTGCCAGCAGCTCCGGACAGTCGAACACTGAAGCTTTCTTT
TRBV5-1	TRBJ1-2	.	.	CASSLDSGYGYTF	TGCGCCAGCAGCTTGGATTCGGGCTATGGCTACACCTTC
TRBV14	TRBJ2-3	few	.	CASSQIQIADTQYF	TGTGCCAGCAGCCAAATCCAAATCGCAGATACGCAGTATTTT
TRBV7-2	TRBJ1-6	few	TRBD1	CASSPGQIRNSPLHF	TGTGCCAGCAGCCCGGGACAGATCAGGAATTCACCCCTCCACTTT
TRBV25-1	TRBJ1-1	few	.	CASTYTGRDTEAFF	TGTGCCAGCACTTACACAGGGAGGGACACTGAAGCTTTCTTT
TRBV7-9	TRBJ1-1	.	.	CASSLLGAKNTEAFF	TGTGCCAGCAGCTTATTGGGGGCAAAAAACACTGAAGCTTTCTTT
TRBV21-1	TRBJ2-5	few	.	CASSKTKRELETQYF	TGTGCCAGCAGCAAGACCAAGCGGGAACTGGAGACCCAGTACTTC
TRBV5-4	TRBJ2-7	.	TRBD1	CASSRQGQNEQYF	TGTGCCAGCAGTCGACAGGGGCAAAACGAGCAGTACTTC
TRBV30	TRBJ2-2	.	TRBD1	CAWSVRPETGGTGELFF	TGTGCCTGGAGTGTGCGCCCCGAGACAGGGGGAACCGGGGAGCTGTTTTTT
TRBV7-2	TRBJ2-3	.	.	CASSVTDTQYF	TGTGCCAGCAGCGTGACAGATACGCAGTATTTT
TRBV6-1	TRBJ2-5	few	.	CASRAEPYQETQYF	TGTGCCAGCAGAGCCGAGCCGTACCAAGAGACCCAGTACTTC
TRBV19	TRBJ2-1	few	TRBD1	CASSPPGQRYNEQFF	TGTGCCAGTAGTCCGCCGGGACAGCGTTACAATGAGCAGTTCTTC
TRBV7-2	TRBJ1-2	few	TRBD1	CASSFGQGTNYGYTF	TGTGCCAGCAGCTTCGGACAGGGCACGAACTATGGCTACACCTTC
TRBV7-2	TRBJ1-5	.	.	CASSPLGIGSNQPQHF	TGTGCCAGCAGCCCTCTTGGCATCGGTAGCAATCAGCCCCAGCATTTT
TRBV25-1	TRBJ2-3	few	.	CASSGGPRGTQYF	TGTGCCAGCAGTGGAGGACCCCGGGGGACGCAGTATTTT
TRBV7-3	TRBJ2-1	.	TRBD2	CASSLTSGAYNEQFF	TGTGCCAGCAGCCTCACTAGCGGAGCTTACAATGAGCAGTTCTTC
TRBV28	TRBJ1-1	once	.	CASSLGAGEAFF	TGTGCCAGCAGTTTAGGGGCAGGGGAAGCTTTCTTT
TRBV29-1	TRBJ1-1	.	.	CSATAVNTEAFF	TGCAGCGCAACTGCAGTGAACACTGAAGCTTTCTTT
TRBV5-6	TRBJ1-2	once	.	CASSSTLGGYTF	TGTGCCAGCAGCTCAACGTTGGGCGGCTACACCTTC
TRBV9	TRBJ2-7	.	TRBD2	CASSGNPTSGTRRQYF	TGTGCCAGCAGCGGAAACCCAACTAGCGGGACCCGCAGGCAGTACTTC
TRBV7-2	TRBJ1-2	few	.	CASSLVGTRGGYTF	TGTGCCAGCAGCTTAGTAGGGACCCGAGGAGGCTACACCTTC
TRBV28	TRBJ2-7	few	TRBD2	CASSYQRGPTYEQYF	TGTGCCAGCAGTTACCAGCGGGGGCCTACCTACGAGCAGTACTTC
TRBV2	TRBJ2-1	.	.	CASSEEGQVEQFF	TGTGCCAGCAGTGAAGAAGGGCAGGTCGAGCAGTTCTTC
TRBV10-2	TRBJ2-7	few	.	CASSEPHPSSTSYEQYF	TGCGCCAGCAGTGAGCCCCATCCGTCTTCCACCTCCTACGAGCAGTACTTC
TRBV7-2	TRBJ1-2	.	.	CASRTTRDTTYGYTF	TGTGCCAGCAGGACGACCCGGGACACAACCTATGGCTACACCTTC